Listed below are T cell receptor beta chains from one sample, sequenced in a study of CD8+ T cells in alopecia areata. Sequencing was performed with immunoSEQ multiplex PCR; in TCRdb, only in-frame clones are kept and a portion is missing. The table lists some 200,000 clones, 59% of them singletons. The input for sequencing was CD4+ T cells sorted from blood, taken at week 0. The receptors were gathered from a human donor with alopecia areata. CDR3s include the opening cysteine and the closing phenylalanine or tryptophan. Fields, in order: J gene, V gene, D gene, clone size, CDR3 protein, CDR3 DNA. A D gene is named only where the DNA matches it firmly. Part of the rows lack a size; the others show once, few, many or a class for expanded clones.

j_gene: TRBJ2-5
v_gene: TRBV15
d_gene: TRBD1
abundance: few
CDR3aa: CATSRPGQTVQETQYF
CDR3nt: TGTGCCACCAGCAGACCGGGACAGACCGTCCAAGAGACCCAGTACTTC

j_gene: TRBJ1-1
v_gene: TRBV6-5
d_gene: NA
abundance: many
CDR3aa: CATITPGNTEAFF
CDR3nt: TGTGCCACCATCACTCCGGGCAACACTGAAGCTTTCTTT

j_gene: TRBJ1-4
v_gene: TRBV4-1
d_gene: TRBD1
abundance: NA
CDR3aa: CASSQVGTGDEKLFF
CDR3nt: TGCGCCAGCAGCCAAGTGGGGACAGGGGACGAAAAACTGTTTTTT

j_gene: TRBJ2-2
v_gene: TRBV7-3
d_gene: TRBD1
abundance: few
CDR3aa: CASSKDRTGELFF
CDR3nt: TGTGCCAGCAGTAAGGACAGGACCGGGGAGCTGTTTTTT

j_gene: TRBJ2-7
v_gene: TRBV27
d_gene: NA
abundance: few
CDR3aa: CASSYKGGSYEQYF
CDR3nt: TGTGCCAGCAGTTACAAGGGGGGATCCTACGAGCAGTACTTC

j_gene: TRBJ2-3
v_gene: TRBV27
d_gene: NA
abundance: NA
CDR3aa: CAIRSGSVADTQYF
CDR3nt: TGTGCCATCCGATCGGGGTCCGTCGCAGATACGCAGTATTTT

j_gene: TRBJ1-6
v_gene: TRBV7-2
d_gene: TRBD1
abundance: NA
CDR3aa: CASSARQGSRSPLHF
CDR3nt: TGTGCCAGCAGCGCCCGACAGGGATCGCGTTCACCCCTCCACTTT

j_gene: TRBJ2-3
v_gene: TRBV7-2
d_gene: NA
abundance: many
CDR3aa: CASTLSPYSTDTQYF
CDR3nt: TGTGCCAGCACCCTCTCGCCCTACAGCACAGATACGCAGTATTTT

j_gene: TRBJ2-3
v_gene: TRBV28
d_gene: NA
abundance: NA
CDR3aa: CASSPGTSTDTQYF
CDR3nt: TGTGCCAGCAGCCCAGGGACTAGCACAGATACGCAGTATTTT

j_gene: TRBJ2-2
v_gene: TRBV29-1
d_gene: NA
abundance: NA
CDR3aa: CSVERGLNTGELFF
CDR3nt: TGCAGCGTTGAACGGGGATTGAACACCGGGGAGCTGTTTTTT

j_gene: TRBJ1-2
v_gene: TRBV7-2
d_gene: NA
abundance: NA
CDR3aa: CASSPRTASNYGYTF
CDR3nt: TGTGCCAGCAGCCCACGGACGGCCTCTAACTATGGCTACACCTTC

j_gene: TRBJ2-5
v_gene: TRBV4-2
d_gene: TRBD1
abundance: few
CDR3aa: CASSQDPTGVGETQYF
CDR3nt: TGTGCCAGCAGCCAAGATCCGACAGGGGTTGGTGAGACCCAGTACTTC

j_gene: TRBJ2-7
v_gene: TRBV6-6
d_gene: NA
abundance: NA
CDR3aa: CASRQHLYEQYF
CDR3nt: TGTGCCAGCAGACAGCACCTCTACGAGCAGTACTTC

j_gene: TRBJ1-2
v_gene: TRBV7-9
d_gene: NA
abundance: NA
CDR3aa: CASSPRDYGYTF
CDR3nt: TGTGCCAGCAGCCCGCGGGACTATGGCTACACCTTC

j_gene: TRBJ2-3
v_gene: TRBV7-3
d_gene: NA
abundance: once
CDR3aa: CASSSAPGASTDTQYF
CDR3nt: TGTGCCAGCAGTTCCGCCCCAGGAGCTAGCACAGATACGCAGTATTTT

j_gene: TRBJ2-7
v_gene: TRBV28
d_gene: TRBD2
abundance: NA
CDR3aa: CASTASGVSEQYF
CDR3nt: TGTGCCAGCACAGCTAGCGGGGTTAGCGAGCAGTACTTC

j_gene: TRBJ2-3
v_gene: TRBV12-5
d_gene: TRBD1
abundance: once
CDR3aa: CATPPIPTGNPRTDTQYF
CDR3nt: TGTGCTACCCCACCGATTCCGACAGGGAACCCACGCACAGATACGCAGTATTTT

j_gene: TRBJ2-3
v_gene: TRBV11-2
d_gene: NA
abundance: few
CDR3aa: CASSPIGSTQYF
CDR3nt: TGTGCCAGCAGCCCGATCGGATCTACGCAGTATTTT

j_gene: TRBJ1-1
v_gene: TRBV29-1
d_gene: NA
abundance: NA
CDR3aa: CSVGSDNTEAFF
CDR3nt: TGCAGCGTAGGCTCAGATAACACTGAAGCTTTCTTT

j_gene: TRBJ2-2
v_gene: TRBV5-1
d_gene: TRBD1
abundance: NA
CDR3aa: CASSLWGLTGADTGELFF
CDR3nt: TGCGCCAGCAGCTTGTGGGGCTTGACAGGGGCCGACACCGGGGAGCTGTTTTTT

j_gene: TRBJ2-5
v_gene: TRBV10-3
d_gene: NA
abundance: NA
CDR3aa: CAISVAGAQETQYF
CDR3nt: TGTGCCATCAGTGTTGCAGGGGCTCAAGAGACCCAGTACTTC

j_gene: TRBJ2-7
v_gene: TRBV28
d_gene: NA
abundance: NA
CDR3aa: CASSLGHGTYEQYF
CDR3nt: TGTGCCAGCAGTTTGGGTCACGGAACCTACGAGCAGTACTTC

j_gene: TRBJ1-1
v_gene: TRBV30
d_gene: NA
abundance: NA
CDR3aa: CARTRGGVNTEAFF
CDR3nt: TGTGCTCGGACCCGTGGAGGGGTGAACACTGAAGCTTTCTTT

j_gene: TRBJ2-2
v_gene: TRBV30
d_gene: NA
abundance: few
CDR3aa: CAWSLGVTGELFF
CDR3nt: TGTGCCTGGAGTTTGGGGGTTACCGGGGAGCTGTTTTTT

j_gene: TRBJ2-3
v_gene: TRBV2
d_gene: TRBD2
abundance: few
CDR3aa: CASRGTSGGRYTQYF
CDR3nt: TGTGCCAGCAGGGGGACTAGCGGGGGACGTTATACGCAGTATTTT

j_gene: TRBJ2-6
v_gene: TRBV30
d_gene: TRBD1
abundance: NA
CDR3aa: CAWTDRAGANVLTF
CDR3nt: TGTGCCTGGACGGACAGGGCCGGGGCCAACGTCCTGACTTTC

j_gene: TRBJ2-3
v_gene: TRBV30
d_gene: TRBD2
abundance: NA
CDR3aa: CAWSVLAGSEDTQYF
CDR3nt: TGTGCCTGGAGCGTGCTAGCGGGGAGTGAAGATACGCAGTATTTT

j_gene: TRBJ2-5
v_gene: TRBV2
d_gene: TRBD2
abundance: NA
CDR3aa: CASTRAGVQETQYF
CDR3nt: TGTGCCAGCACCCGAGCGGGGGTTCAAGAGACCCAGTACTTC

j_gene: TRBJ2-7
v_gene: TRBV19
d_gene: NA
abundance: NA
CDR3aa: CASSIFGGVPYEQYF
CDR3nt: TGTGCCAGTAGTATTTTCGGGGGCGTGCCGTACGAGCAGTACTTC

j_gene: TRBJ2-5
v_gene: TRBV7-9
d_gene: NA
abundance: NA
CDR3aa: CASSLAASSAQETQYF
CDR3nt: TGTGCCAGCAGCTTAGCGGCTAGCTCTGCCCAAGAGACCCAGTACTTC

j_gene: TRBJ2-3
v_gene: TRBV29-1
d_gene: NA
abundance: once
CDR3aa: CSVSGGPRTDTQYF
CDR3nt: TGCAGCGTTTCCGGGGGCCCCCGCACAGATACGCAGTATTTT

j_gene: TRBJ2-5
v_gene: TRBV23-1
d_gene: NA
abundance: NA
CDR3aa: CASSQSTRDVPPATQYF
CDR3nt: TGCGCCAGCAGTCAATCGACGAGGGATGTTCCCCCGGCGACCCAGTACTTC

j_gene: TRBJ2-5
v_gene: TRBV5-1
d_gene: TRBD1
abundance: NA
CDR3aa: CASSSPGGETQYF
CDR3nt: TGCGCCAGCAGCTCTCCAGGGGGAGAGACCCAGTACTTC

j_gene: TRBJ2-3
v_gene: TRBV5-1
d_gene: NA
abundance: once
CDR3aa: CASSLVGSTDTQYF
CDR3nt: TGCGCCAGCAGCTTGGTTGGTAGCACAGATACGCAGTATTTT

j_gene: TRBJ1-1
v_gene: TRBV6-5
d_gene: NA
abundance: NA
CDR3aa: CASSSGADTEAFF
CDR3nt: TGTGCCAGCAGTTCTGGAGCAGACACTGAAGCTTTCTTT

j_gene: TRBJ2-3
v_gene: TRBV5-4
d_gene: NA
abundance: few
CDR3aa: CASSSGTAGTMGTDTQYF
CDR3nt: TGTGCCAGCAGCTCGGGGACAGCGGGGACCATGGGGACAGATACGCAGTATTTT

j_gene: TRBJ2-5
v_gene: TRBV29-1
d_gene: NA
abundance: NA
CDR3aa: CSVAEQTQETQYF
CDR3nt: TGCAGCGTTGCGGAGCAGACCCAAGAGACCCAGTACTTC

j_gene: TRBJ2-7
v_gene: TRBV7-2
d_gene: TRBD1
abundance: NA
CDR3aa: CASSLVSGTGYEQYF
CDR3nt: TGTGCCAGCAGCTTAGTCTCGGGGACAGGGTACGAGCAGTACTTC